One and the same sample provided the 31 T cell receptor beta chains below, sequenced in a study of technical replicates of blood from a handful of donors. Assay: immunoSEQ multiplex PCR; the TCRdb copy retains only in-frame clones and omits some. The table includes under 80,000 clones, about 91% detected once. Input material: T cells isolated from PBMCs. The source is a human donor in good health. Some clones in this sample may be carry-over from other donors' samples.

V is TRBV6-4 and J is TRBJ1-1; D is perhaps TRBD1 (6 bases). Trimming removed 6 bases at V and 11 bases at J, with 22 bases between. The germline CDR1 and CDR2 sequences are MRHNA and SNTAGT. The CDR3 is 14 amino acids. This CDR3 reads CASRISTRAGDAFF. As DNA, the CDR3 is TGTGCCAGCAGAATAAGCACCAGGGCAGGGGATGCTTTCTTT.

The gene calls are TRBV2 and TRBJ1-2; D might be TRBD1 (6 bases). This CDR3 contains 14 residues. Trimming pared 0 bases from V and 4 bases from J, leaving 9 bases between. CDR1 is SNHLY, CDR2 FYNNEI, per germline. CDR3 nucleotide sequence: TGTGCCAGCAGTGAAGCGGAAGGGGGCTATGGCTACACCTTC. The encoded protein is CASSEAEGGYGYTF.

The V and J genes are TRBV19 and TRBJ1-5; 7 bases map to TRBD1. This CDR3 is built from 17 residues. CDR1 and CDR2 from the germline V gene are LNHDA and SQIVND (reference sequence). Trimming cost V 0 bases and J 6 bases; bases outside gene matches: 11. CDR3 in DNA: TGTGCCAGTAGTATAGATGGAGGGGGCGGAAGGAGTCAGCCCCAGCATTTT. Translating gives CASSIDGGGGRSQPQHF.

The chain couples TRBV2 to TRBJ1-2; 9 positions agree with TRBD1. The CDR3 runs 14 residues. The germline gives CDR1 SNHLY, CDR2 FYNNEI. J lost 4 bases, V lost 4 bases, and 4 bases had no gene match. As DNA, the CDR3 is TGTGCCAGCAGTGGTCGGACAGGGGCCTATGGCTACACCTTC. Residues: CASSGRTGAYGYTF.

The J gene is TRBJ2-5, the V gene TRBV9; TRBD2 aligns across 11 bases. The length of the CDR3 is 14 residues. Losses at the gene ends were 5 bases for V and 7 bases for J; bases not matched to a gene: 7. CDR1 is SGDLS and CDR2 is YYNGEE in the germline V gene. Here the CDR3 reads CASSTSGSSRTQYF. CDR3 nucleotide sequence: TGTGCCAGCAGTACTAGCGGGAGTTCTAGGACCCAGTACTTC.

This chain links TRBV6-5 with TRBJ2-7; TRBD1 is a possible D gene (5 bases). The V end was cut by 2 bases, the J end by 0 bases, with 5 bases between. This CDR3 is 13 amino acids long. Germline-derived CDR1 and CDR2 are MNHEY and SVGAGI. CDR3 sequence (DNA): TGTGCCAGCAGTTACGACAGCTCCTACGAGCAGTACTTC. Its protein is CASSYDSSYEQYF.

The chain recombines TRBV7-6 with TRBJ1-5; no clear D. CDR3 length equals 14 residues. Trimming took off 5 bases at V and 6 bases at J, with 14 bases between the two ends. CDR1 is SGHVS and CDR2 is FNYEAQ in the germline V gene. The CDR3 reads CASSPIAGGQPQHF. In DNA, the CDR3 is TGTGCCAGCAGCCCTATCGCGGGAGGTCAGCCCCAGCATTTT. Drawing the rest from reference TRBV7-6 and TRBJ1-5, the complete variable domain is GAGVSQSPRYKVTKRGQDVALRCDPISGHVSLYWYRQALGQGPEFLTYFNYEAQQDKSGLPNDRFSAERPEGSISTLTIQRTEQRDSAMYRCASSPIAGGQPQHFGDGTRLSIL.

The V and J genes are TRBV9 and TRBJ2-3, with TRBD2 as a possible D gene (6 bases). V lost 5 bases to trimming and J lost 2 bases, with 12 bases between them. This CDR3 contains 14 residues. CDR1 is SGDLS, CDR2 YYNGEE, per germline. This CDR3 reads CASSKRDFTDTQYF. CDR3 DNA sequence: TGTGCCAGCAGTAAAAGGGACTTCACAGATACGCAGTATTTT.

The count of this clone is one. The V and J genes are TRBV6-5 and TRBJ2-7; no firm D call. The CDR3 is 14 residues long. V was clipped by 7 bases and J by 5 bases, with 18 bases between them. Germline V gives CDR1 MNHEY, CDR2 SVGAGI. As DNA, the CDR3 is TGTGCCAGCAAGGCAGGAACCACAACTGACGAGCAGTACTTC. This encodes CASKAGTTTDEQYF.

CDR3 nucleotides: TGTGCCAGCAGTGTGGGAACAGGGGGAAGGTATTTT. Translation: CASSVGTGGRYF. V gene TRBV2 combines with J gene TRBJ1-3; 8 bases agree with TRBD1. The junction had 9 bases not matched to a gene; V was cut back by 4 bases and J by 16 bases. CDR1 and CDR2 (germline): SNHLY, FYNNEI. The CDR3 totals 12 residues.

The J gene is TRBJ1-4, the V gene TRBV2; D not resolved. V dropped 7 bases and J dropped 0 bases, with 12 bases sitting between them. Germline CDR1 SNHLY, CDR2 FYNNEI. The CDR3 contains 15 residues. CDR3 in amino acids: CASKTDYATNEKLFF. The CDR3 bases are TGTGCCAGCAAGACCGACTATGCAACTAATGAAAAACTGTTTTTT. Full variable domain (rest looked up from reference TRBV2 and TRBJ1-4): EPEVTQTPSHQVTQMGQEVILRCVPISNHLYFYWYRQILGQKVEFLVSFYNNEISEKSEIFDDQFSVERPDGSNFTLKIRSTKLEDSAMYFCASKTDYATNEKLFFGSGTQLSVL.

This clone has a single count. V is TRBV12-5 and J is TRBJ1-2; 7 bases line up with TRBD1. V was pared by 10 bases and J by 10 bases, with 18 bases of the junction left unmatched. The V gene's germline CDR1 is LGHNT and CDR2 FRNRAP. The CDR3 is made up of 14 amino acids. The CDR3 spells CATLEGAAPLIYTF. In nucleotides, the CDR3 is TGTGCTACCCTCGAGGGGGCCGCACCACTTATCTACACCTTC.

This chain uses TRBV28 with TRBJ1-4; D is ambiguous. Trimming took off 6 bases at V and 4 bases at J, with 12 bases between the two ends. The CDR3 runs 14 residues. Germline CDR1 and CDR2: MDHEN and SYDVKM. CDR3 sequence (DNA): TGTGCCAGCAGCCCCGGAGGGATTAATGAAAAACTGTTTTTT. This translates into CASSPGGINEKLFF.

The rearrangement joins TRBV14 to TRBJ1-2; no firm D call. Between the trimmed V and J ends, which lost 3 bases and 0 bases, there was a span of 5 bases. The CDR3 extends over 13 amino acids. Germline CDR1 reads SGHDN; CDR2 reads FVKESK. CDR3 region: CASSQGANYGYTF. The DNA for the CDR3 is TGTGCCAGCAGCCAGGGAGCTAACTATGGCTACACCTTC.

This rearrangement joins TRBV7-2 to TRBJ1-5; 8 bases map to TRBD1. This CDR3 is built from 13 residues. Looked up from germline, CDR1 is SGHTA and CDR2 is FQGNSA. The V segment lost 5 bases and the J segment 11 bases; nucleotides outside the gene matches: 8. As DNA, the CDR3 is TGTGCCAGCAGCACCGCCCGGGACAGGTCCCAGCATTTT. It specifies CASSTARDRSQHF. Complete variable domain (other parts from reference TRBV7-2 and TRBJ1-5): GAGVSQSPSNKVTEKGKDVELRCDPISGHTALYWYRQSLGQGLEFLIYFQGNSAPDKSGLPSDRFSAERTGGSVSTLTIQRTQQEDSAVYLCASSTARDRSQHFGDGTRLSIL.

V is TRBV4-1 and J is TRBJ2-2, with a tentative D call TRBD1 (5 bases). CDR3 length: 20 amino acids. Germline V gives CDR1 MGHRA, CDR2 YSYEKL. With 2 bases removed from V and 5 bases from J, the gap between germline ends came to 27 bases. The chain's CDR3 is CASSQLPISTARHRTGELFF. The CDR3 DNA sequence: TGCGCCAGCAGCCAACTTCCCATCTCTACGGCGCGACACAGGACCGGGGAGCTGTTTTTT.

The chain couples TRBV15 to TRBJ2-1, with D unclear. The germline V and J ends were trimmed by 5 bases and 4 bases, with 3 bases remaining between them. The CDR3 covers 11 residues. Germline V gene data show CDR1 as LNHNV and CDR2 as YYDKDF (reference sequence). In nucleotides, the CDR3 is TGTGCCACCAGCCTGTACAATGAGCAGTTCTTC. Translated, it gives CATSLYNEQFF.

V gene TRBV5-4 combines with J gene TRBJ2-1, with 10 nucleotides matching TRBD1. This CDR3 comprises 15 residues. CDR1 and CDR2 (germline): SGHNT, YYREEE (reference sequence). V lost 2 bases and J lost 6; bases outside the gene matches: 5. The CDR3 DNA reads TGTGCCAGCAGCTTAGGGACAGGGGTAACCAATGAGCAGTTCTTC. This codes for CASSLGTGVTNEQFF. The full variable domain, its missing parts supplied by reference TRBV5-4 and TRBJ2-1, is ETGVTQSPTHLIKTRGQQVTLRCSSQSGHNTVSWYQQALGQGPQFIFQYYREEENGRGNFPPRFSGLQFPNYSSELNVNALELDDSALYLCASSLGTGVTNEQFFGPGTRLTVL.

The count of this clone is one. This rearrangement joins TRBV5-1 to TRBJ2-1, with TRBD2 matching 9 bases. CDR1 is SGHRS and CDR2 is YFSETQ in the germline V gene. The CDR3 contains 15 residues. V lost 0 bases to trimming and J lost 6 bases; unmatched junction nucleotides: 4. The CDR3 nucleotides read TGCGCCAGCAGCTTGGGAACTAGCGGGCTCAATGAGCAGTTCTTC. As protein: CASSLGTSGLNEQFF.

This clone was detected only a few times. The rearrangement links TRBV7-2 to TRBJ2-1; TRBD1 agrees at 8 bases. Germline CDR1 reads SGHTA; CDR2 reads FQGNSA. V shed 6 bases, J shed 2 bases, and the junction held 6 bases outside the gene matches. The CDR3 spans 15 residues. CDR3 loop: CASRKPGQAYNEQFF. CDR3 DNA: TGTGCCAGCAGGAAACCGGGACAGGCCTACAATGAGCAGTTCTTC.

The chain uses TRBV27 and TRBJ2-7, with 9 bases matching TRBD2. V lost 4 bases and J lost 1; bases outside the gene matches: 2. Germline V gene data show CDR1 as MNHEY and CDR2 as SMNVEV (reference sequence). This CDR3 has 14 amino acids. CDR3 amino acids: CASSWGLASYEQYF. For the CDR3, the DNA is TGTGCCAGCAGTTGGGGACTAGCTTCCTACGAGCAGTACTTC.

This chain uses TRBV28 with TRBJ2-3; 10 bases are shared with TRBD2. Germline CDR1 and CDR2: MDHEN and SYDVKM. CDR3 length: 13 amino acids. As DNA, the CDR3 is TGTTCTACGCTAGCGGGAGGCACAGATACGCAGTATTTT. This gives the protein CSTLAGGTDTQYF.

The V and J genes are TRBV21-1 and TRBJ1-5. TRBV21-1 is labeled a pseudogene. The CDR3 is 13 residues long. The CDR3 sequence is CASSKGGLSPQHF. CDR3 DNA: TGTGCCAGCAGCAAAGGAGGGCTCTCGCCCCAGCATTTT.

V is TRBV6-1 and J is TRBJ1-3, with D unresolved. The CDR3 totals 16 residues. The ends were cut back, 0 bases at V and 1 base at J, with 10 bases in the middle. The germline gives CDR1 MNHNS, CDR2 SASEGT. The CDR3 here is CASSEAWGVSGNTIYF. The CDR3 nucleotides read TGTGCCAGCAGTGAAGCTTGGGGAGTATCTGGAAACACCATATATTTT.

The V gene is TRBV5-4, the J gene TRBJ2-6, with no clear D. Germline V gene sequence: CDR1 SGHNT, CDR2 YYREEE (reference sequence). The CDR3 contains 15 residues. Trimming removed 0 bases from V and 4 bases from J, with 8 bases in between. CDR3 sequence (DNA): TGTGCCAGCAGCTTGGACATCACAGGGGCCAACGTCCTGACTTTC. This sequence encodes CASSLDITGANVLTF.

A single count supports this clone. The chain uses TRBV29-1 and TRBJ2-7, with 12 bases fitting TRBD2. Losses at the gene ends were 3 bases for V and 3 bases for J; bases not matched to a gene: 3. Germline-derived CDR1 and CDR2 are SQVTM and ANQGSEA. There are 14 residues in the CDR3. The CDR3 DNA reads as TGCAGCGTTGAGACGGGACTAGCGGGCTACGAGCAGTACTTC. It encodes CSVETGLAGYEQYF.

This clone was found once. The gene calls are TRBV10-3 and TRBJ2-5, with D maybe TRBD2 (6 bases). The CDR3 is 13 amino acids. Germline CDR1 ENHRY, CDR2 SYGVKD. V was trimmed by 5 bases and J by 4 bases, leaving 11 bases between them. The CDR3 region is CAISIRAGETQYF. The CDR3 coding sequence is TGTGCCATCAGTATCCGAGCGGGAGAGACCCAGTACTTC.

Notes on this clone: The missing conserved phenylalanine or tryptophan at the end of this CDR3 makes a read error likely. The DNA for the CDR3 is TGTGCCACCAGCAACCCTGGAGGGACAGGGGGCGAGCAGTACCTC. It codes for CATSNPGGTGGEQYL. J is TRBJ2-7 and V is TRBV15; 11 bases are a match to TRBD1. The CDR3 has 15 residues. Trimming took 4 bases from V and 6 from J; bases not matched to a gene: 8. Looked up from germline, CDR1 is LNHNV and CDR2 is YYDKDF (reference sequence).

J is TRBJ2-1 and V is TRBV9, with a possible D match to TRBD2 (5 bases). Per germline, CDR1 SGDLS and CDR2 YYNGEE. V was pared by 0 bases and J by 5 bases, with 18 bases between. This CDR3 spans 17 amino acids. The CDR3 region has the DNA TGTGCCAGCAGCGTAGAAGCTAGGACTCGCACGAACAATGAGCAGTTCTTC. Translated, it gives CASSVEARTRTNNEQFF.

This clone was found once. The V gene is TRBV6-5, the J gene TRBJ1-1; D is unresolved. The CDR3 length is 13 residues. CDR1 MNHEY and CDR2 SVGAGI come from the germline V gene. V was shortened by 7 bases and J by 5 bases, with 14 bases between the two germline ends. CDR3 protein: CASKASTRTEAFF. CDR3 in DNA: TGTGCCAGCAAGGCCAGTACGAGGACTGAAGCTTTCTTT.

Here the CDR3 reads CASRRTSGTYEQYF. In DNA, the CDR3 is TGTGCCAGCAGAAGGACTAGCGGGACTTACGAGCAGTACTTC. The chain uses TRBV2 and TRBJ2-7; 12 nucleotides agree with TRBD2. This CDR3 comprises 14 residues. With V trimmed by 6 bases and J by 4 bases, 4 bases remained unmatched. Germline assignment: CDR1 SNHLY and CDR2 FYNNEI.